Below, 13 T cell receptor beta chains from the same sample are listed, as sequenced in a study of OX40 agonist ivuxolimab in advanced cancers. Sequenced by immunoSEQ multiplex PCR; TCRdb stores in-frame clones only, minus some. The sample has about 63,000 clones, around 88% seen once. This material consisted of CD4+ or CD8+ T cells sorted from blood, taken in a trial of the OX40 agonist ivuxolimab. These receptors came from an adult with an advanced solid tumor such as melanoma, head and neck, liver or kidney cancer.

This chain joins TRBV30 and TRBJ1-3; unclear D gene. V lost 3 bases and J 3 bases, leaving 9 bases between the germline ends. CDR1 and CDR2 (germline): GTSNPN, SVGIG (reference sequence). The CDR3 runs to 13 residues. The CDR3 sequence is CAWSLDFGNTIYF. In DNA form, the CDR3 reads TGTGCCTGGAGCCTAGACTTTGGAAACACCATATATTTT.

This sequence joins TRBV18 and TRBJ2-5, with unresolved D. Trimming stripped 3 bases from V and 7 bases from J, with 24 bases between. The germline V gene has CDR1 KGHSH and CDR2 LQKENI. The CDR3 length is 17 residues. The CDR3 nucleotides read TGTGCCAGCTCACCGGGCGGAGTTTCAGGCCGCGCTGCGACCCAGTACTTC. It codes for CASSPGGVSGRAATQYF. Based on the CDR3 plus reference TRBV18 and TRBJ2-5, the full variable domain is NAGVMQNPRHLVRRRGQEARLRCSPMKGHSHVYWYRQLPEEGLKFMVYLQKENIIDESGMPKERFSAEFPKEGPSILRIQQVVRGDSAAYFCASSPGGVSGRAATQYFGPGTRLLVL.

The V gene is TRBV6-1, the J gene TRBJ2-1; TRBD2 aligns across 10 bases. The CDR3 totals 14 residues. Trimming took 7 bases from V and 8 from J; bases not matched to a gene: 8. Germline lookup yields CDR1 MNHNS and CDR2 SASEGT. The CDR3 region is CASIVASGSDEQFF. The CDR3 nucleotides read TGTGCCAGCATCGTGGCTAGCGGGAGCGATGAGCAGTTCTTC.

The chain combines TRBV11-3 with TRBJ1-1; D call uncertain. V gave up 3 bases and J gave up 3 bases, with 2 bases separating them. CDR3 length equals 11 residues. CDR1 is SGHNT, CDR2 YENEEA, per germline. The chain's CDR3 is CASSLDTEAFF. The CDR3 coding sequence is TGTGCCAGCAGCTTGGACACTGAAGCTTTCTTT. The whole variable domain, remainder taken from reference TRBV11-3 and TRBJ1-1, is EAGVVQSPRYKIIEKKQPVAFWCNPISGHNTLYWYLQNLGQGPELLIRYENEEAVDDSQLPKDRFSAERLKGVDSTLKIQPAELGDSAVYLCASSLDTEAFFGQGTRLTVV.

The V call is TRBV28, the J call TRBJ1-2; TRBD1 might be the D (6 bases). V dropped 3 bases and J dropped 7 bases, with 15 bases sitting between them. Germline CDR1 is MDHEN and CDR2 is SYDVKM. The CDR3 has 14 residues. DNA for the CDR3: TGTGCCAGCAGTTTGTTGGCAGGGGTTGGTGGCTACACCTTC. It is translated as CASSLLAGVGGYTF.

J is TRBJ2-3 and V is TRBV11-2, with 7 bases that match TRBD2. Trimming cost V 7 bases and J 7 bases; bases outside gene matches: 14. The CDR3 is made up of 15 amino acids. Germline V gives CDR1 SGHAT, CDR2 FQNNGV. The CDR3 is CASIPPGLAENTQYF. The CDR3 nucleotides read TGTGCCAGCATCCCGCCGGGGCTAGCGGAAAATACGCAGTATTTT.

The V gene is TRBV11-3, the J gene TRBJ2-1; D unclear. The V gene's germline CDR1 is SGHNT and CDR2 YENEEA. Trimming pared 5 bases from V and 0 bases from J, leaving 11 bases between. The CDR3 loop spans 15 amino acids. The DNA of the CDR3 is TGTGCCAGCAGCCCCCCTGGAAGCTCCTACAATGAGCAGTTCTTC. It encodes CASSPPGSSYNEQFF.

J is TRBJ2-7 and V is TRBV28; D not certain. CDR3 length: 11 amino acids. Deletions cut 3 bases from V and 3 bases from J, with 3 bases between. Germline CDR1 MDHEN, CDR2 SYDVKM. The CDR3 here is CASSLNYEQYF. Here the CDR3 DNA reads TGTGCCAGCAGTTTGAACTACGAGCAGTACTTC.

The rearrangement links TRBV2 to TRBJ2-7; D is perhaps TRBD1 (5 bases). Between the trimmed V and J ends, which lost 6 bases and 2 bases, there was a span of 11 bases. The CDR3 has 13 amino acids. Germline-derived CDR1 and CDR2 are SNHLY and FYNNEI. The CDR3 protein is CASRSDRAYEQYF. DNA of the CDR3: TGTGCCAGCAGGAGTGACAGAGCCTACGAGCAGTACTTC.

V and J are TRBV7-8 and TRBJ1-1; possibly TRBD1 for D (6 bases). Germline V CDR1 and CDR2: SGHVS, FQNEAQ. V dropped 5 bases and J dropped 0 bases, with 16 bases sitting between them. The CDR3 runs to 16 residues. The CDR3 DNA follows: TGTGCCAGCAGCCATGACAGGAGAAACCTGAACACTGAAGCTTTCTTT. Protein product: CASSHDRRNLNTEAFF.

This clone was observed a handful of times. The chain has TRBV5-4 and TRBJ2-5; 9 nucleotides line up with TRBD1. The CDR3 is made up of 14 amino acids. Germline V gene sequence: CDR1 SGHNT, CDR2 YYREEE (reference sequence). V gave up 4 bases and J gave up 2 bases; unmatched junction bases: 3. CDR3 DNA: TGTGCCAGCAGCCCAGGGACAGGGCAAGAGACCCAGTACTTC. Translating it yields CASSPGTGQETQYF.

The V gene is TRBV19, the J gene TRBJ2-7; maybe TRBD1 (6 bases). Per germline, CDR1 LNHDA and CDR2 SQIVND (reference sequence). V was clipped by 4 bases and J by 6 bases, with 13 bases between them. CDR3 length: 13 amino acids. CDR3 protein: CASSTTGSGEQYF. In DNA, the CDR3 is TGTGCCAGTAGTACCACAGGGAGTGGCGAGCAGTACTTC. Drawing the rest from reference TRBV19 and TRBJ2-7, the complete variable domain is DGGITQSPKYLFRKEGQNVTLSCEQNLNHDAMYWYRQDPGQGLRLIYYSQIVNDFQKGDIAEGYSVSREKKESFPLTVTSAQKNPTAFYLCASSTTGSGEQYFGPGTRLTVT.

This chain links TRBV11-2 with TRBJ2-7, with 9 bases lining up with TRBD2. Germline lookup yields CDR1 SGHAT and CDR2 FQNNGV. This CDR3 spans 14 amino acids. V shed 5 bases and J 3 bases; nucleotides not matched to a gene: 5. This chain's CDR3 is CASSESGGNYEQYF. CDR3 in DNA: TGTGCCAGCAGCGAGAGCGGGGGGAACTACGAGCAGTACTTC. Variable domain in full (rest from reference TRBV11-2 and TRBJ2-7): EAGVAQSPRYKIIEKRQSVAFWCNPISGHATLYWYQQILGQGPKLLIQFQNNGVVDDSQLPKDRFSAERLKGVDSTLKIQPAKLEDSAVYLCASSESGGNYEQYFGPGTRLTVT.